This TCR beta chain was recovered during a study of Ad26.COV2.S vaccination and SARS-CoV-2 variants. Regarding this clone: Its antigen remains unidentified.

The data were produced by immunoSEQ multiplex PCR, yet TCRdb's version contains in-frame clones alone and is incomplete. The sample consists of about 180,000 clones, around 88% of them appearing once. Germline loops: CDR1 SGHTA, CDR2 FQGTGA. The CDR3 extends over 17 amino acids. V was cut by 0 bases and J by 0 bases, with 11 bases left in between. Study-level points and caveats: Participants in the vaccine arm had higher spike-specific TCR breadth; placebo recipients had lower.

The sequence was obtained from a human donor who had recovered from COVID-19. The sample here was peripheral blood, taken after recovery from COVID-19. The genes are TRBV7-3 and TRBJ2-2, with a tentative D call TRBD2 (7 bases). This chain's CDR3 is CASSLTRGGANTGELFF. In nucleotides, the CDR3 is TGTGCCAGCAGCTTAACGAGGGGGGGGGCGAACACCGGGGAGCTGTTTTTT.